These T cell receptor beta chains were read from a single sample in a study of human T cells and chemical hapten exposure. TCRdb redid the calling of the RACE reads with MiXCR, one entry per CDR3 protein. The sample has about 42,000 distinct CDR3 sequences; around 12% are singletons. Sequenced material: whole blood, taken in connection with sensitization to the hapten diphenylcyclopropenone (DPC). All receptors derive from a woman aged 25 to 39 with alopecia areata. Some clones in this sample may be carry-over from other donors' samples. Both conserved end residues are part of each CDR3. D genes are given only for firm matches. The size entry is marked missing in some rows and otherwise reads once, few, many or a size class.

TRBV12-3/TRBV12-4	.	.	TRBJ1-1	TGTGCCAGCAGTTCAGGGGCTCATATTGAAGCTTTCTTT	CASSSGAHIEAFF
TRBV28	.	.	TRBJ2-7	TGTGCCAGCAGTCCGACAGCCTCCAACACCTACGAGCAGTACTTC	CASSPTASNTYEQYF
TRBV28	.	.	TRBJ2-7	TGTGCCAGCAGTGGAAACGAGCAGTACTTC	CASSGNEQYF
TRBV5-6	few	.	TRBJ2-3	TGTGCCAGCAGCCGAGTTAATACGCAGTATTTT	CASSRVNTQYF
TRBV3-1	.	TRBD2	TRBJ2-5	TGTGCCAGCAGCCAAGATATTAGCGGGACTAGCATCCCCCAGTACTTC	CASSQDISGTSIPQYF
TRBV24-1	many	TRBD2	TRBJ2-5	TGTGCCACCAGTGAGCCCTCGGCGGGAGGGCGAGAGACCCAGTACTTC	CATSEPSAGGRETQYF
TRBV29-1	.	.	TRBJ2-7	TGCAGCGTTGAACCAGGGGCAGGTGACGAGCAGTACTTC	CSVEPGAGDEQYF
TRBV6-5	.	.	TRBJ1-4	TGTGCCAGCAGTTACGGGTTTCTAAATGAAAAACTGTTTTTT	CASSYGFLNEKLFF
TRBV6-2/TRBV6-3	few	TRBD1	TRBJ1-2	TGTGCCAGCTCGGCGGGGGCAGGGGGATACGGCTACACCTTC	CASSAGAGGYGYTF
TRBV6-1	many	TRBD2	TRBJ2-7	TGTGCCAGCAGTGAAGCCGGGACTAGCGGGAACGAGCAGTACTTC	CASSEAGTSGNEQYF
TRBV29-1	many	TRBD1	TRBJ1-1	TGCAGCGTTGCTCGGGGACAGGGGGCCGGTGAAGCTTTCTTT	CSVARGQGAGEAFF
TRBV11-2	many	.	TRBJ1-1	TGTGCCAGCAGCTTGGGCGCGAACACTGAAGCTTTCTTT	CASSLGANTEAFF
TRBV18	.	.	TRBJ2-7	TGTGCCAGCTCACCATCTCGGCTTTACGAGCAGTACTTC	CASSPSRLYEQYF
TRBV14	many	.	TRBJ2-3	TGTGCCAGCAGCCGTCTCCTTAGCACAGATACGCAGTATTTT	CASSRLLSTDTQYF
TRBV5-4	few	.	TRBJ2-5	TGTGCCAGCAGCTTGAGAACCCAAGAGACCCAGTACTTC	CASSLRTQETQYF
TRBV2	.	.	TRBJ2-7	TGTGCCAGCAGTGACGCGGGGCCACGCGGGCAGTACTTC	CASSDAGPRGQYF
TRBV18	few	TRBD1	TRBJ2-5	TGTGCCAGCTCAGCCGGGACAGGGCGAGAGACCCAGTACTTC	CASSAGTGRETQYF